The 9 T cell receptor beta chains listed next were all sequenced from one sample in a study of CD8 T cells in ankylosing spondylitis. Each CDR3 protein gets one entry after TCRdb re-called the 5' RACE reads with MiXCR. The sample includes approximately 260,000 distinct CDR3 sequences, over 8.5% of them seen just once. Material: blood, either unsorted or a sorted T cell fraction (not recorded which). Receptors originate from a male donor with ankylosing spondylitis or in good health (not recorded which).

This clonotype was counted once. A much larger clone is a single base away; this may be a read error. The chain carries TRBV6-2 or TRBV6-3 and TRBJ2-3; D is unclear. V gave up 4 bases and J gave up 2 bases, with 13 bases separating them. Germline lookup yields CDR1 MNHEY and CDR2 SVGEGT. The CDR3 length is 15 residues. The CDR3: CASSSKQDSTDTQYF. As DNA, the CDR3 is TGTGCCAGCAGTTCCAAACAAGACTCCACAGATACGCAGTATTTT.

CDR3 region: CASSVGGPDGYTF. CDR3 sequence (DNA): TGTGCCAGCAGCGTAGGGGGGCCGGATGGCTACACCTTC. This chain joins TRBV9 and TRBJ1-2; D possibly corresponds to TRBD1 (6 bases). Germline V gene data show CDR1 as SGDLS and CDR2 as YYNGEE. This CDR3 is 13 amino acids long. Trimming took off 0 bases at V and 6 bases at J, with 9 bases between the two ends.

This clonotype came up many times. V is TRBV29-1 and J is TRBJ2-5; maybe TRBD2 (5 bases). This CDR3 comprises 14 residues. The germline gives CDR1 SQVTM, CDR2 ANQGSEA. Between the trimmed V and J ends, which lost 7 bases and 1 base, there was a span of 16 bases. The CDR3 here is CSAHTREAQETQYF. CDR3 bases: TGCAGCGCCCACACTAGAGAGGCCCAAGAGACCCAGTACTTC.

The chain is built from TRBV10-3 and TRBJ2-5, with 15 bases matching TRBD2. CDR1 is ENHRY, CDR2 SYGVKD, per germline. The CDR3 is 17 amino acids. Trimming cost V 6 bases and J 2 bases; bases outside gene matches: 7. Here the CDR3 reads CAISGLAGGPGQETQYF. For the CDR3, the DNA is TGTGCCATCAGCGGACTAGCGGGAGGGCCTGGGCAAGAGACCCAGTACTTC.

Many counts were recorded for this clonotype. The V call is TRBV12-3 or TRBV12-4, the J call TRBJ2-5; perhaps D is TRBD1 or TRBD2 (5 bases each). The CDR3 contains 13 residues. V gave up 5 bases and J gave up 4 bases, with 11 bases separating them. The DNA of the CDR3 is TGTGCCAGCAGTCGGGACGGTCGAGAGACCCAGTACTTC. The encoded protein is CASSRDGRETQYF.

This clonotype was detected a few times. The chain uses TRBV20-1 and TRBJ2-1; D unclear. V was trimmed by 3 bases and J by 5 bases, leaving 11 bases between them. In germline, CDR1 is DFQATT, CDR2 SNEGSKA (reference sequence). This CDR3 spans 13 amino acids. CDR3 protein: CSASSWPNNEQFF. The CDR3 coding sequence is TGCAGTGCTAGTTCTTGGCCTAACAATGAGCAGTTCTTC.

This clonotype was seen repeatedly, ten times or more. Here the CDR3 reads CASSQTHGTSNQPQHF. The CDR3 region has the DNA TGTGCCAGCAGCCAAACCCATGGGACAAGCAATCAGCCCCAGCATTTT. The rearrangement links TRBV3-1 to TRBJ1-5; D perhaps matches TRBD1 (6 bases). V was cut by 2 bases and J by 1 base, with 12 bases left in between. This CDR3 has 16 amino acids. The germline V gene has CDR1 LGHDT and CDR2 YNNKEL (reference sequence). Supplemented by reference TRBV3-1 and TRBJ1-5, the full variable domain reads DTAVSQTPKYLVTQMGNDKSIKCEQNLGHDTMYWYKQDSKKFLKIMFSYNNKELIINETVPNRFSPKSPDKAHLNLHINSLELGDSAVYFCASSQTHGTSNQPQHFGDGTRLSIL.

This clonotype was recorded at least ten times. The V gene is TRBV30, the J gene TRBJ1-1; a weak D match, TRBD1 (5 bases). CDR3 length: 12 amino acids. In germline, CDR1 is GTSNPN, CDR2 SVGIG (reference sequence). V was shortened by 8 bases and J by 5 bases, with 15 bases between the two germline ends. CDR3 DNA: TGTGCCGGCCGGGGGGGACGAACTGAAGCTTTCTTT. Translation: CAGRGGRTEAFF. The variable domain in full, with the rest retrieved from reference TRBV30 and TRBJ1-1, is SQTIHQWPATLVQPVGSPLSLECTVEGTSNPNLYWYRQAAGRGLQLLFYSVGIGQISSEVPQNLSASRPQDRQFILSSKKLLLSDSGFYLCAGRGGRTEAFFGQGTRLTVV.

This clonotype has just a few counts. CDR3 DNA sequence: TGTGCCAGCAGCAGCAACCGGGACAGGGTTAATACGGACACTGAAGCTTTCTTT. Amino acids: CASSSNRDRVNTDTEAFF. The chain joins TRBV9 to TRBJ1-1; TRBD1 matches 9 bases. The CDR3 is made up of 18 amino acids. The trim removed 4 bases at V and 3 bases at J, leaving 16 bases unmatched. Looked up from germline, CDR1 is SGDLS and CDR2 is YYNGEE.